Listed here are 30 T cell receptor beta chains from one sample, sequenced in a study of cytomegalovirus exposure and HLA in healthy donors (dated by TCRdb to about 2017). The method was the immunoSEQ multiplex PCR assay. The multiplex PCR relied on a mix of 60 forward primers for TCR Vbeta segments and 13 reverse primers for TCR Jbeta segments. TCRdb limited this immuneACCESS table to in-frame rearrangements with V and J called. A share of clones is missing; checked studies link under half to unresolved V genes, and the rest is unexplained. The sample table shows some 61,000 clones, and roughly four fifths are seen once. The ten biggest clones cover about 6.5% of the sample. The sequencing sample was made of PBMCs. These receptors were collected from a human donor in good health.

As concerns this clone: One end of the junction does not line up with germline, which may come from a read error. This chain uses TRBV7-9 with TRBJ2-7; 10 bases map to TRBD1. The CDR3 loop spans 16 amino acids. In germline, CDR1 is SEHNR, CDR2 FQNEAQ (reference sequence). In nucleotides, the CDR3 is TGTTCCAGCAGCTTCTACGTGGACAGGGGGACCTACGAGCAGTACTTC. This gives the protein CSSSFYVDRGTYEQYF.

This rearrangement joins TRBV4-1 to TRBJ2-4; 9 positions agree with TRBD1. Trimming at V came to 3 bases and at J to 8 bases, leaving 2 bases not matched to a gene. Germline V CDR1 and CDR2: MGHRA, YSYEKL. The CDR3 is 13 residues long. CDR3 region: CASSQNRGHIQYF. In nucleotides, the CDR3 is TGCGCCAGCAGCCAGAACAGGGGGCACATTCAGTACTTC.

This clone was detected a few times. For the CDR3, the DNA is TGTGCCAGCAGCCGAGTATTAGGGGGAAACTATGGCTACACCTTC. Translated, it gives CASSRVLGGNYGYTF. The rearrangement links TRBV5-4 to TRBJ1-2; weak D call: TRBD1 (6 bases). The V gene lost 4 bases and the J gene lost 2 bases, with 15 bases spanning the gap. Per the germline V gene, CDR1 is SGHNT and CDR2 is YYREEE (reference sequence). CDR3 length: 15 amino acids.

The chain carries TRBV18 and TRBJ1-5; possible D gene TRBD1, 6 bases. Germline CDR1 KGHSH, CDR2 LQKENI. Trimming took 3 bases from V and 5 from J, leaving 11 bases between them. The CDR3 sequence is 14 residues long. The CDR3 DNA reads as TGTGCCAGCTCACCGGCTCAGGGGTATCAGCCCCAGCATTTT. This encodes CASSPAQGYQPQHF. The whole variable domain, remainder taken from reference TRBV18 and TRBJ1-5, is NAGVMQNPRHLVRRRGQEARLRCSPMKGHSHVYWYRQLPEEGLKFMVYLQKENIIDESGMPKERFSAEFPKEGPSILRIQQVVRGDSAAYFCASSPAQGYQPQHFGDGTRLSIL.

J is TRBJ2-3 and V is TRBV9, with 14 positions matching TRBD2. J was trimmed by 1 base and V by 2 bases; bases with no gene match: 0. The CDR3 extends over 16 amino acids. In germline, CDR1 is SGDLS, CDR2 YYNGEE. CDR3 coding DNA: TGTGCCAGCAGCGTGGGACTAGCGGGGGGCACAGATACGCAGTATTTT. Its protein is CASSVGLAGGTDTQYF.

Only a few counts were recorded for this clone. The chain links TRBV11-2 to TRBJ2-3; D may be TRBD2 (5 bases). The CDR3 is made up of 17 amino acids. The germline CDR1 and CDR2 sequences are SGHAT and FQNNGV. Trimming removed 5 bases at V and 4 bases at J, with 22 bases between. The CDR3 coding sequence is TGTGCCAGCAGCCGAAAGGGCGGTTTTTCGGGATCAGATACGCAGTATTTT. Protein product: CASSRKGGFSGSDTQYF.

This chain connects TRBV6-1 to TRBJ2-5; maybe TRBD2 (5 bases). Trimming pared 2 bases from V and 7 bases from J, leaving 14 bases between. Germline loops: CDR1 MNHNS, CDR2 SASEGT. This CDR3 region has 14 residues. CDR3 nucleotides: TGTGCCAGCAGTGAATTTGGGGAGCTGGCGACCCAGTACTTC. This translates into CASSEFGELATQYF.

The chain joins TRBV14 to TRBJ2-1; D unresolved. Germline assignment: CDR1 SGHDN and CDR2 FVKESK. The V gene lost 4 bases and the J gene lost 8 bases, with 15 bases spanning the gap. This CDR3 region has 14 residues. The CDR3, as DNA: TGTGCCAGCAGCCGTGTGGCCGGGTTTGATGAGCAGTTCTTC. It specifies CASSRVAGFDEQFF.

The genes are TRBV5-8 and TRBJ1-4; no definite D call. The CDR3 contains 15 residues. CDR1 is SGHTS, CDR2 YDEGEE, per germline. V lost 4 bases and J lost 2, with 12 bases in between. The CDR3 DNA reads as TGTGCCAGCAGCACTAGCGGGCAGACTAATGAAAAACTGTTTTTT. Protein: CASSTSGQTNEKLFF. Full variable domain (outside the CDR3, taken from reference TRBV5-8 and TRBJ1-4): EAGVTQSPTHLIKTRGQQATLRCSPISGHTSVYWYQQALGLGLQFLLWYDEGEERNRGNFPPRFSGRQFPNYSSELNVNALELEDSALYLCASSTSGQTNEKLFFGSGTQLSVL.

J is TRBJ1-3 and V is TRBV6-5; TRBD1 matches 9 bases. This CDR3 region has 16 residues. The J segment lost 2 bases and the V segment lost 4 bases, leaving 6 bases of the junction unmatched. CDR1 MNHEY and CDR2 SVGAGI come from the germline V gene. This chain's CDR3 is CASSWDRELPGNTIYF. The CDR3 DNA is TGTGCCAGCAGTTGGGACAGGGAACTGCCTGGAAACACCATATATTTT.

J is TRBJ2-1 and V is TRBV28; D possibly corresponds to TRBD2 (6 bases). Germline V gives CDR1 MDHEN, CDR2 SYDVKM. The CDR3 contains 13 residues. V lost 6 bases to trimming and J lost 4 bases, with 10 bases between them. The CDR3 DNA reads as TGTGCCAGCAGGGGGACTTCATACAATGAGCAGTTCTTC. Translated, it gives CASRGTSYNEQFF.

This clone was counted between two and nine times. The chain links TRBV18 to TRBJ1-3, with 7 bases that match TRBD1. The J segment lost 2 bases and the V segment lost 3 bases, leaving 10 bases of the junction unmatched. The CDR3 has 17 amino acids. Germline V gene lookup returns CDR1 KGHSH and CDR2 LQKENI. The CDR3, as DNA: TGTGCCAGCTCACCCCGGGACAGCGACCTGGCTGGAAACACCATATATTTT. Protein: CASSPRDSDLAGNTIYF.

The chain uses TRBV5-6 and TRBJ2-1; tentatively, D is TRBD1 (6 bases). Per germline, CDR1 SGHDT and CDR2 YYEEEE. This CDR3 region has 17 residues. Trimming cost V 2 bases and J 2 bases, with 17 bases left between them. This chain's CDR3 is CASSFLANRVAYNEQFF. CDR3 DNA sequence: TGTGCCAGCAGCTTTCTTGCTAACAGGGTGGCCTACAATGAGCAGTTCTTC.

The J gene is TRBJ2-3, the V gene TRBV7-3; 8 nucleotides align to TRBD2. This CDR3 spans 16 amino acids. Germline CDR1 SGHTA, CDR2 FQGTGA. J was trimmed by 0 bases and V by 4 bases; bases with no gene match: 6. CDR3 amino acids: CASSSPGGVSTDTQYF. The CDR3 DNA sequence: TGTGCCAGCAGCTCCCCCGGGGGGGTTAGCACAGATACGCAGTATTTT.

This chain connects TRBV7-3 to TRBJ1-1; 7 bases agree with TRBD1. V was clipped by 5 bases and J by 2 bases; unmatched bases: 8. This CDR3 contains 15 residues. Germline loops: CDR1 SGHTA, CDR2 FQGTGA. The CDR3 nucleotides are TGTGCCAGCAGCCCGTCAGGACAGGTTAACACTGAAGCTTTCTTT. Residues: CASSPSGQVNTEAFF.

This chain connects TRBV19 to TRBJ1-1; 11 nucleotides agree with TRBD1. The CDR3 spans 16 residues. J was trimmed by 1 base and V by 6 bases; bases with no gene match: 7. Germline CDR1 reads LNHDA; CDR2 reads SQIVND (reference sequence). The CDR3 bases are TGTGCCAGTAGGCCAAGGACAGGGGGCGCGAACACTGAAGCTTTCTTT. This translates into CASRPRTGGANTEAFF.

The chain employs TRBV28 and TRBJ1-2; 8 nucleotides line up with TRBD1. Trimming at V came to 6 bases and at J to 4 bases, leaving 13 bases not matched to a gene. Germline CDR1 MDHEN, CDR2 SYDVKM. CDR3 length: 16 residues. CDR3: CASSVDRADSIYGYTF. CDR3 in DNA: TGTGCCAGCAGCGTGGACAGGGCAGATTCTATCTATGGCTACACCTTC.

This rearrangement joins TRBV5-1 to TRBJ2-7, with 9 bases that match TRBD2. Germline CDR1 is SGHRS and CDR2 is YFSETQ. With 0 bases clipped from V and 7 bases from J, the junction kept 11 bases outside the gene matches. The CDR3 is 16 amino acids. For the CDR3, the DNA is TGCGCCAGCAGCTTGGGTAGTAGCGGGGGTTCCCGGGAGCAGTACTTC. It yields the protein CASSLGSSGGSREQYF.

The sample holds a few counts of this clone. This rearrangement joins TRBV30 to TRBJ1-5, with 8 bases lining up with TRBD1. Germline CDR1 is GTSNPN and CDR2 is SVGIG (reference sequence). The CDR3 runs 15 residues. Trimming at V came to 2 bases and at J to 3 bases, leaving 6 bases not matched to a gene. The CDR3 DNA reads as TGTGCCTGGAGTCGACAGGGGAGTTTCAATCAGCCCCAGCATTTT. This translates into CAWSRQGSFNQPQHF.

The rearrangement joins TRBV19 to TRBJ2-5; D is perhaps TRBD2 (5 bases). The CDR3 is made up of 15 amino acids. V lost 1 base, J lost 4 bases, and 13 bases lay in between. The germline V gene encodes CDR1 LNHDA and CDR2 SQIVND (reference sequence). In nucleotides, the CDR3 is TGTGCCAGTAGTATAGTTGAGGGCTGGAGAGAGACCCAGTACTTC. Its translation is CASSIVEGWRETQYF.

The V gene is TRBV7-9, the J gene TRBJ2-1; TRBD1 might be the D (6 bases). The CDR3 sequence is 12 residues long. Trimming pared 1 base from V and 9 bases from J, leaving 7 bases between. Germline assignment: CDR1 SEHNR and CDR2 FQNEAQ (reference sequence). DNA for the CDR3: TGTGCCAGCAGCTTAGTACAGGGTGAGCAGTTCTTC. This sequence encodes CASSLVQGEQFF. Full variable domain (remainder filled in from reference TRBV7-9 and TRBJ2-1): DTGVSQNPRHKITKRGQNVTFRCDPISEHNRLYWYRQTLGQGPEFLTYFQNEAQLEKSRLLSDRFSAERPKGSFSTLEIQRTEQGDSAMYLCASSLVQGEQFFGPGTRLTVL.

The chain employs TRBV29-1 and TRBJ1-2; D is ambiguous. V was trimmed by 3 bases and J by 8 bases, leaving 13 bases between them. This CDR3 contains 12 residues. Germline-derived CDR1 and CDR2 are SQVTM and ANQGSEA. This chain's CDR3 is CSVDAGLWGYTF. CDR3 sequence (DNA): TGCAGCGTTGACGCAGGCCTCTGGGGCTACACCTTC.

J is TRBJ2-5 and V is TRBV5-6; D is ambiguous. The CDR3 spans 13 residues. V gave up 0 bases and J gave up 0 bases, with 3 bases separating them. Germline V gives CDR1 SGHDT, CDR2 YYEEEE. CDR3 nucleotide sequence: TGTGCCAGCAGCTTGGACTACCAAGAGACCCAGTACTTC. It specifies CASSLDYQETQYF.

This clone was found a few times. V is TRBV20-1 and J is TRBJ1-5; weak D call: TRBD1 (5 bases). Trimming took off 4 bases at V and 13 bases at J, with 11 bases between the two ends. Germline V CDR1 and CDR2: DFQATT, SNEGSKA (reference sequence). CDR3 length: 10 residues. The CDR3 sequence: CSATQGPQHF. As DNA, the CDR3 is TGCAGTGCTACTCAGGGTCCTCAGCATTTT.

The chain couples TRBV9 to TRBJ1-1; D gene unclear. The germline CDR1 and CDR2 sequences are SGDLS and YYNGEE. The ends were cut back, 0 bases at V and 8 bases at J, with 11 bases in the middle. The CDR3 sequence is 13 residues long. In DNA form, the CDR3 reads TGTGCCAGCAGCGTAGCCCCCGGCGGAGAAGCTTTCTTT. It yields the protein CASSVAPGGEAFF.

This sequence joins TRBV5-1 and TRBJ2-7, with TRBD1 identical over 8 bases. The CDR3 loop spans 18 amino acids. Germline lookup yields CDR1 SGHRS and CDR2 YFSETQ. Trimming at V came to 3 bases and at J to 5 bases, leaving 19 bases not matched to a gene. CDR3 DNA: TGCGCCAGCAGCTCGACCGGGGGAATGGGCAGGGGGCTCGACGAGCAGTACTTC. Translated, it gives CASSSTGGMGRGLDEQYF.

The chain carries TRBV2 and TRBJ2-5, with D possibly matching TRBD1 (5 bases). With 5 bases removed from V and 3 bases from J, the gap between germline ends came to 13 bases. Germline values: CDR1 SNHLY, CDR2 FYNNEI. The CDR3 runs 14 residues. The CDR3 spells CASSPRADEETQYF. CDR3 nucleotides: TGTGCCAGCAGTCCCAGGGCAGACGAAGAGACCCAGTACTTC.

The chain couples TRBV10-3 to TRBJ1-2; D perhaps matches TRBD1 (6 bases). CDR1 ENHRY and CDR2 SYGVKD come from the germline V gene. V was clipped by 3 bases and J by 6 bases, with 17 bases between them. The CDR3 covers 15 residues. The CDR3 coding sequence is TGTGCCATCAGTGACCACAGGGACCCCCCCGATGGCTACACCTTC. Its translation: CAISDHRDPPDGYTF.

This clone was detected only once. This chain joins TRBV5-1 and TRBJ2-7; 7 positions agree with TRBD1. The CDR3 is 14 amino acids. V was pared by 0 bases and J by 5 bases, with 5 bases of the junction left unmatched. Germline V gene sequence: CDR1 SGHRS, CDR2 YFSETQ. The chain's CDR3 is CASSLGQGVDEQYF. CDR3 nucleotide sequence: TGCGCCAGCAGCTTGGGTCAGGGGGTGGACGAGCAGTACTTC.

The CDR3 DNA sequence: TGTGCCAGCGCAGCCGGGGGTGATGAGCAGTTCTTC. Translation gives CASAAGGDEQFF. This chain joins TRBV7-9 and TRBJ2-1, with a weak D call TRBD2 (6 bases). This CDR3 has 12 amino acids. The V end was cut by 8 bases, the J end by 8 bases, with 13 bases between. Germline CDR1 reads SEHNR; CDR2 reads FQNEAQ (reference sequence).